This T cell receptor (beta chain) was sequenced in a study of blood T cells in healthy people across ages. Broader study findings: Naive T cell percentage strongly correlated with TCR beta diversity.

Details on this clonotype: The antigen is undetermined.

Primers used in a second PCR of about 6 to 11 cycles were a sample-barcoded 5' primer and a J-beta primer mix. MiXCR, run by TCRdb on the 5' RACE reads, gives a single entry per CDR3 protein. The sample lists just under 750,000 distinct CDR3 sequences, about 20% occurring once. The TCR sequence derives from a man aged 65-85 years in good health. The sequenced material came from blood.

CDR3 protein: CASSPFGQYV. CDR3 DNA sequence: TGTGCCAGCAGCCCCTTCGGGCAGTACGTC. The chain uses TRBV14 and TRBJ2-7; D is unclear. This CDR3 has 10 amino acids. Germline-derived CDR1 and CDR2 are SGHDN and FVKESK. V lost 4 bases and J 9 bases, leaving 7 bases between the germline ends.